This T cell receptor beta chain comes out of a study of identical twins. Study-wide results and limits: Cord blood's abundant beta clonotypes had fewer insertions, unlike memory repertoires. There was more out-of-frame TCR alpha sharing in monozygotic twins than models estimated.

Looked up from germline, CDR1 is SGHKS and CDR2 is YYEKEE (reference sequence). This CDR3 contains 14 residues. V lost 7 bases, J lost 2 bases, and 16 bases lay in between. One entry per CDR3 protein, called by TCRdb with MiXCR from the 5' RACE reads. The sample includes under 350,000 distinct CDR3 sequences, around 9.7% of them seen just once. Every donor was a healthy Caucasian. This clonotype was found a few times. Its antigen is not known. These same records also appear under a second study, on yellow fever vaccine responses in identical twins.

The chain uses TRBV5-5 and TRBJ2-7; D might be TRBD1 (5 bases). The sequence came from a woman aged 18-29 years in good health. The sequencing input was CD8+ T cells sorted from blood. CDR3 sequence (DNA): TGTGCCAGCGAGCAGGGCGCCAACACCTACGAGCAGTACTTC. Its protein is CASEQGANTYEQYF.